The present TCR beta chain was sequenced within a study of T cell responses to AZD1222 COVID-19 vaccine (dated by TCRdb to the early 2020s). About the investigation overall: AZD1222 recipients whose second dose came at about 4 weeks and those whose second dose came at about 12 weeks were combined into one group, since spike-specific TCR depth and breadth did not differ between the two schedules. A total of 230 or so trial participants underwent TCR sequencing, of whom 207 received two doses of AZD1222 and 26 received two doses of the MenACWY control vaccine. Trial participants were enrolled into age subgroups of 18-55, 56-69 and 70-plus years, which contained around 140, 26 and 57 TCR-sequenced participants, respectively.

Taken with the paper, the label for time point translates to: baseline before first vaccination. Vaccinee samples were obtained from the UK trials COV001 and COV002, which included a single-blind randomized controlled phase 2/3 trial of AZD1222 (ChAdOx1 nCoV-19) in healthy adults. Trial participant PBMC samples were collected at day 0 and day 28 after the second dose for TCRbeta chain sequencing. The CDR3 regions of human TCRbeta chains were analyzed by immunosequencing. For the original study's pipeline: Repertoire TCRs were checked for matches against a reference library of SARS-CoV-2-specific TCRs that had been generated using the MIRA antigen-specificity platform. Breadth was defined as the fraction of unique TCRs that were SARS-CoV-2-associated, and depth was defined as the fraction of total T cells that were SARS-CoV-2-associated. Using the MIRA data, each spike-specific TCR was mapped to the spike region that the TCR reacts to and placed in a CD4 or CD8 class. Log10-transformed breadth and depth values were compared by one-way ANOVA with Sidak's multiple comparisons tests. Drawn from immuneACCESS, this table holds only the in-frame rearrangements with V and J called that TCRdb kept. Clones are partly lost; checked studies trace under half to an unresolved V gene and leave the rest unexplained. The DNA was the basis for D and trimming; V, J and clone size are from that table. Recorded for this sample are about 150,000 clones; over 75% of them occurred a single time. The ten largest clones represent 1.5% to 2% of the sample.

Beyond this particular receptor, the publication reports: Only six AZD1222 recipients were SARS-CoV-2 seropositive at baseline, limiting conclusions about previously exposed vaccinees. The 56-69-year group was small, and its depth increase did not reach significance, likely because of low power. Because no day 14 peak-response samples were available, the repertoires could be characterized only after the peak T cell response. The whole spike protein was spanned by vaccine-associated CD4 TCRs, and dominant responses were seen in regions 160-218 and 743-854. Most participants were white British and females outnumbered males, and the authors suggested that clonal diversity may have been underestimated. Epitopes outside the regions mutated in the B.1.351 and B.1.1.7 variants were reportedly recognized by nearly half of the unique spike-specific TCRs. A significant rise in spike-specific TCR breadth and depth was observed after two AZD1222 doses relative to day 0 and relative to MenACWY recipients.

On this clone itself: This clone's antigen is unknown. Base quality data are lacking; no much larger clone is found one base away.

CDR1 and CDR2, per the germline V gene, are SGHTA and FQGNSA. The V end gives up 5 bases and the J end 4 bases, leaving 4 bases in the junction not matched to a gene. The CDR3 sequence holds 16 residues, the cysteine and phenylalanine included. Of the read, only the CDR3 DNA is kept; its 48 bases are in frame from base 1. Source: peripheral blood, taken on day 0 of AZD1222 vaccination. This TCR was sampled from an adult in good health. The chain joins TRBV7-2 to TRBJ1-6, with TRBD1 identical over 11 junction bases. CDR3 loop: CASSSWDRGYNSPLHF. Read as DNA, the sequence is TGTGCCAGCAGCAGCTGGGACAGGGGGTATAATTCACCCCTCCACTTT.